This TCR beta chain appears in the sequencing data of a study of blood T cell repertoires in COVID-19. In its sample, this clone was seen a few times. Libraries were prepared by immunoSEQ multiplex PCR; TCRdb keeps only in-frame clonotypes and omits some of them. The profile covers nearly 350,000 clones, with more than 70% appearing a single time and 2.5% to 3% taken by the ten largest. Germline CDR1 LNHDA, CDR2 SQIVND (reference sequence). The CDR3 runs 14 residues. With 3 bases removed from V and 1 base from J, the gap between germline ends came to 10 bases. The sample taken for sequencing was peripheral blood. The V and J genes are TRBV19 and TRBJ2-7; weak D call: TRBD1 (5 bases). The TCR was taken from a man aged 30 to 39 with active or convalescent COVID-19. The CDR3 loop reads CASSMTQASYEQYF. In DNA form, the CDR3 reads TGTGCCAGTAGTATGACACAGGCTTCCTACGAGCAGTACTTC.